The 27 T cell receptor beta chains below were found in one sample sequenced in a study of shared clonotypes between healthy human individuals. Sequenced by immunoSEQ multiplex PCR; TCRdb stores in-frame clones only, minus some. Here the sample spans roughly 1,500,000 clones, about 98.5% being singletons. Source material: naive CD4+ T cells sorted from blood. Subset denoted: CD45RA+ positively selected. These receptors originate from a man aged 30-40 years in good health.

The chain has TRBV15 and TRBJ2-7, with D possibly TRBD2 on 5 matching bases. CDR1 and CDR2 from the germline V gene are LNHNV and YYDKDF (reference sequence). Trimming cost V 5 bases and J 2 bases, with 16 bases left between them. The CDR3 consists of 15 residues. CDR3 region: CATSSMWTVPYEQYF. For the CDR3, the DNA is TGTGCCACCAGCTCCATGTGGACTGTTCCCTACGAGCAGTACTTC.

V gene TRBV10-3 combines with J gene TRBJ2-7; D may be TRBD1 or TRBD2 (6 bases each). This CDR3 has 14 amino acids. Germline assignment: CDR1 ENHRY and CDR2 SYGVKD. The ends were cut back, 1 base at V and 4 bases at J, with 11 bases in the middle. CDR3 sequence reads: CAISEFGGAYEQYF. As DNA, the CDR3 is TGTGCCATCAGTGAGTTCGGGGGCGCGTACGAGCAGTACTTC.

The V and J genes are TRBV4-1 and TRBJ2-1; 8 bases are a match to TRBD2. V gave up 1 base and J gave up 2 bases; unmatched junction bases: 4. This CDR3 has 16 residues. Germline values: CDR1 MGHRA, CDR2 YSYEKL. The CDR3 nucleotides are TGCGCCAGCAGCCAAGTGGGCGGGAGGCCCTACAATGAGCAGTTCTTC. This sequence encodes CASSQVGGRPYNEQFF.

The chain carries TRBV2 and TRBJ1-1; 7 bases align to TRBD1. The germline V gene encodes CDR1 SNHLY and CDR2 FYNNEI. With 7 bases clipped from V and 6 bases from J, the junction kept 8 bases outside the gene matches. The CDR3 sequence is 13 residues long. CDR3 nucleotides: TGTGCCAGCACTAAGACAGGGATCTCTGAAGCTTTCTTT. Protein: CASTKTGISEAFF.

The J gene is TRBJ2-7, the V gene TRBV4-1; tentatively, D is TRBD2 (7 bases). Germline V CDR1 and CDR2: MGHRA, YSYEKL. Trimming took off 4 bases at V and 3 bases at J, with 25 bases between the two ends. This CDR3 region has 18 residues. The CDR3 region has the DNA TGCGCCAGCAGCCTTCGAGAAAAGGGGGGGATGGGGTACTACGAGCAGTACTTC. It translates to CASSLREKGGMGYYEQYF.

Points on this clone: Other DNA sequences in this sample translate to the same CDR3. The V call is TRBV18, the J call TRBJ1-1; 9 bases are a match to TRBD1. J was trimmed by 4 bases and V by 1 base; bases with no gene match: 1. This CDR3 has 14 residues. The germline V gene has CDR1 KGHSH and CDR2 LQKENI. CDR3 sequence reads: CASSPLDRGTEAFF. CDR3 nucleotide sequence: TGTGCCAGCTCACCACTGGACAGGGGCACTGAAGCTTTCTTT.

This chain links TRBV10-3 with TRBJ2-7; D remains unclear. Looked up from germline, CDR1 is ENHRY and CDR2 is SYGVKD. This CDR3 is 18 amino acids long. The ends were cut back, 3 bases at V and 2 bases at J, with 23 bases in the middle. CDR3 sequence: CAISDPHLVSPRAYEQYF. For the CDR3, the DNA is TGTGCCATCAGTGACCCACATTTGGTCTCCCCTCGGGCCTACGAGCAGTACTTC.

This clone appeared once. The rearrangement joins TRBV29-1 to TRBJ2-1; 8 bases match TRBD2. The CDR3 runs 15 residues. Germline V gives CDR1 SQVTM, CDR2 ANQGSEA. The V segment lost 6 bases and the J segment 6 bases; nucleotides outside the gene matches: 13. CDR3 region: CSVGTRGGIGNEQFF. CDR3 bases: TGCAGCGTCGGGACTAGGGGGGGAATTGGCAATGAGCAGTTCTTC.

The gene calls are TRBV7-9 and TRBJ2-7; possibly TRBD1 for D (7 bases). The V and J ends lost 3 bases and 3 bases respectively, with 18 bases between them. The CDR3 contains 16 residues. Germline V CDR1 and CDR2: SEHNR, FQNEAQ (reference sequence). The CDR3 spells CASSFDPRGQLYEQYF. For the CDR3, the DNA is TGTGCCAGCAGCTTCGATCCGCGGGGACAGCTCTACGAGCAGTACTTC.

The rearrangement uses TRBV10-1 and TRBJ2-7; D remains ambiguous. The germline V gene has CDR1 WNHNN and CDR2 SYGVQD (reference sequence). Trimming took off 6 bases at V and 0 bases at J, with 15 bases between the two ends. This CDR3 region has 15 residues. The CDR3 is CASSQGGASSYEQYF. CDR3 nucleotide sequence: TGCGCCAGCAGCCAAGGCGGCGCGAGCTCCTACGAGCAGTACTTC.

CDR3 bases: TGTGCCATCAGTGATGGTTCTCCCGAGACCCAGTACTTC. Its translation is CAISDGSPETQYF. The genes are TRBV10-3 and TRBJ2-5; D ambiguous. The CDR3 has 13 residues. The germline V gene encodes CDR1 ENHRY and CDR2 SYGVKD. Trimming cost V 3 bases and J 5 bases, with 10 bases left between them.

The V gene is TRBV15, the J gene TRBJ2-1; D is tentatively TRBD1 or TRBD2 (7 bases each). Trimming removed 0 bases from V and 0 bases from J, with 27 bases in between. Per germline, CDR1 LNHNV and CDR2 YYDKDF (reference sequence). There are 22 residues in the CDR3. DNA of the CDR3: TGTGCCACCAGCAGAGATAGGCGGGGAGGGGGCTTATGGGCGGACTCCTACAATGAGCAGTTCTTC. Protein: CATSRDRRGGGLWADSYNEQFF.

The chain recombines TRBV5-4 with TRBJ1-5; D gene uncertain. This CDR3 region has 13 residues. Trimming removed 4 bases at V and 5 bases at J, with 10 bases between. Germline V gives CDR1 SGHNT, CDR2 YYREEE (reference sequence). The CDR3 DNA sequence: TGTGCCAGCAGCGTATACCCGGATCAGCCCCAGCATTTT. Its protein product is CASSVYPDQPQHF.

In its sample, this clone was seen a few times. J is TRBJ2-3 and V is TRBV10-2; TRBD2 agrees at 7 bases. CDR1 is WSHSY and CDR2 is SAAADI in the germline V gene. CDR3 length: 13 residues. Germline trimming cut 10 bases from V and 5 bases from J; bases unmatched to any gene: 9. The CDR3: CATEERGVDTQYF. Here the CDR3 DNA reads TGCGCCACCGAAGAGCGGGGAGTAGATACGCAGTATTTT.

With respect to this clone: Additional DNA sequences in this sample encode the identical CDR3. J is TRBJ2-3 and V is TRBV5-1, with 8 bases identical to TRBD1. CDR3 length equals 14 residues. Trimming at V came to 3 bases and at J to 3 bases, leaving 3 bases not matched to a gene. The germline CDR1 and CDR2 sequences are SGHRS and YFSETQ. The CDR3 DNA reads TGCGCCAGCAGCTACGGACAGGGAACAGATACGCAGTATTTT. It encodes CASSYGQGTDTQYF.

This chain connects TRBV5-1 to TRBJ2-7, with 7 bases fitting TRBD1. V lost 0 bases to trimming and J lost 3 bases; unmatched junction nucleotides: 3. Germline V gene data show CDR1 as SGHRS and CDR2 as YFSETQ. The CDR3 is made up of 14 amino acids. The CDR3 DNA reads as TGCGCCAGCAGCTTGGGGGGGACAGACTACGAGCAGTACTTC. Its translation: CASSLGGTDYEQYF.

This chain joins TRBV19 and TRBJ2-5, with 13 bases that match TRBD2. CDR1 is LNHDA and CDR2 is SQIVND in the germline V gene (reference sequence). With V trimmed by 5 bases and J by 5 bases, 17 bases remained unmatched. This CDR3 region has 19 residues. CDR3 residues: CASSLGPGLAGRRLETQYF. CDR3 DNA sequence: TGTGCCAGTAGTCTCGGACCGGGACTAGCGGGACGGCGACTCGAGACCCAGTACTTC.

This clone has a single count. This sequence joins TRBV30 and TRBJ1-2; D gene uncertain. The ends were cut back, 7 bases at V and 8 bases at J, with 5 bases in the middle. CDR3 length: 8 residues. The V gene's germline CDR1 is GTSNPN and CDR2 SVGIG (reference sequence). The CDR3 DNA reads TGTGCCTTGGCAGGCTACACCTTC. Encoded protein: CALAGYTF.

The gene calls are TRBV5-1 and TRBJ2-1, with TRBD2 identical over 16 bases. V shed 4 bases and J 8 bases; nucleotides not matched to a gene: 12. CDR1 SGHRS and CDR2 YFSETQ come from the germline V gene. This CDR3 is built from 18 residues. The CDR3 bases are TGCGCCAGCAGCCCGGGACTAGCGGGAGGGCCTGTTAAGGATGAGCAGTTCTTC. This encodes CASSPGLAGGPVKDEQFF.

The V gene is TRBV7-2, the J gene TRBJ1-2; the D is unclear. Trimming stripped 4 bases from V and 8 bases from J, with 11 bases between. The germline CDR1 and CDR2 sequences are SGHTA and FQGNSA. This CDR3 is 12 amino acids long. The CDR3 sequence: CASSYRTSGYTF. The DNA for the CDR3 is TGTGCCAGCAGCTATCGGACGTCGGGCTACACCTTC.

This sequence joins TRBV5-1 and TRBJ2-1, with D uncertain. From germline, CDR1 is SGHRS and CDR2 YFSETQ. V shed 0 bases and J shed 2 bases, with 9 bases lying between them. CDR3 length: 15 residues. The CDR3 nucleotides are TGCGCCAGCAGCTTGGCGCCTACCCCCTACAATGAGCAGTTCTTC. The encoded protein is CASSLAPTPYNEQFF.

A remark on this clone: Other DNA sequences in this sample translate to the same CDR3. The chain carries TRBV18 and TRBJ1-2; D might be TRBD1 (5 bases). This CDR3 contains 13 residues. V shed 1 base and J shed 4 bases, with 7 bases lying between them. Germline V CDR1 and CDR2: KGHSH, LQKENI. The CDR3 protein is CASSPLDSYGYTF. For the CDR3, the DNA is TGTGCCAGCTCACCACTTGACAGCTATGGCTACACCTTC.

As to this clone: The same CDR3 can be traced to other DNA sequences in this sample. This chain connects TRBV27 to TRBJ2-5; D not certain. The CDR3 covers 12 residues. V was shortened by 0 bases and J by 4 bases, with 3 bases between the two germline ends. Germline V CDR1 and CDR2: MNHEY, SMNVEV (reference sequence). For the CDR3, the DNA is TGTGCCAGCAGTTTATCAGGAGAGACCCAGTACTTC. Translation: CASSLSGETQYF.

For this clone: The same CDR3 arises from other DNA sequences in this sample as well. This chain joins TRBV18 and TRBJ1-5, with D possibly matching TRBD1 (6 bases). The CDR3 runs 14 residues. Germline CDR1 KGHSH, CDR2 LQKENI. Trimming cost V 2 bases and J 3 bases, with 8 bases left between them. The chain's CDR3 is CASSPGQNNQPQHF. The CDR3 DNA is TGTGCCAGCTCACCAGGACAGAACAATCAGCCCCAGCATTTT.

The chain joins TRBV2 to TRBJ2-1, with TRBD2 as a possible D gene (6 bases). Trimming stripped 4 bases from V and 4 bases from J, with 14 bases between. CDR3 length equals 15 residues. Germline CDR1 is SNHLY and CDR2 is FYNNEI. CDR3 residues: CASSGSGLIYNEQFF. CDR3 sequence (DNA): TGTGCCAGCAGTGGGAGCGGACTAATATACAATGAGCAGTTCTTC.

The chain has TRBV11-2 and TRBJ2-2, with TRBD1 matching 7 bases. J was trimmed by 4 bases and V by 5 bases; bases with no gene match: 7. The germline V gene encodes CDR1 SGHAT and CDR2 FQNNGV. CDR3 length: 15 amino acids. CDR3 loop: CASSTRQGATGELFF. CDR3 nucleotides: TGTGCCAGCAGCACCCGACAGGGAGCCACCGGGGAGCTGTTTTTT.

The DNA of the CDR3 is TGTGCCAGCAGCCAAGAACGGGCGGGAGACTATGGCTACACCTTC. This encodes CASSQERAGDYGYTF. The chain employs TRBV4-2 and TRBJ1-2; unclear D gene. V lost 0 bases to trimming and J lost 3 bases, with 11 bases between them. This CDR3 region has 15 residues. CDR1 and CDR2 (germline): LGHNA, YNFKEQ.